This T cell receptor beta chain was recorded in a study of T cell responses to AZD1222 COVID-19 vaccine. Study-level information: Second doses at about 4 or about 12 weeks were pooled.

The CDR3 contains 15 residues. Trimming cost V 10 bases and J 8 bases; bases outside gene matches: 17. Per the germline V gene, CDR1 is LNHDA and CDR2 is SQIVND (reference sequence). Only in-frame clones appear in the TCRdb table, and some are missing; sequencing was by immunoSEQ multiplex PCR. Of some 150,000 clones listed, less than 95% are singletons. The chain recombines TRBV19 with TRBJ2-4, with TRBD2 matching 7 bases. The TCR was taken from an adult in good health. The specimen was peripheral blood, collected on day 0 of AZD1222 vaccination. The CDR3 DNA follows: TGTGCCACTAGCCCGGTGGTGGGAGGGAGGGACATTCAGTACTTC. Translation: CATSPVVGGRDIQYF.